One T cell receptor (beta chain) is described in this entry. The CDR3 runs to 15 residues. J lost 4 bases, V lost 0 bases, and 1 base had no gene match. Germline CDR1 MNHEY, CDR2 SVGAGI. This sample stems from a study of sequential checkpoint blockade in melanoma. Study-level information: First-line arms were nivolumab then ipilimumab, or the reverse, randomized 1:1. Both treatment sequences were followed by maintenance nivolumab.

Treatment given: randomized to nivolumab then ipilimumab (arm A) or the reverse (arm B). DNA-damaging chemotherapy had not been given to any patient beforehand. Sorted cells were live CD3+CD8+, lacking CD19 and CD56, from PBMCs. Only in-frame clones appear in the TCRdb table, and some are missing; sequencing was by immunoSEQ multiplex PCR. The table has tens of thousands of clones, 80% to 90% seen once; the top ten hold approximately 6%. This material consisted of CD8+ T cells sorted from blood (inferred from file names), taken from a patient given nivolumab and ipilimumab in sequence. This rearrangement joins TRBV6-5 to TRBJ2-3; 10 bases match TRBD1. The source is a human donor with melanoma. The CDR3 bases are TGTGCCAGCAGTTACTCGGGGACAGGGGCAGATACGCAGTATTTT. Its protein product is CASSYSGTGADTQYF.